These 15 T cell receptor beta chains were sequenced from one sample in a study of blood T cells in healthy people across ages. Together with a sample-barcoded 5' primer, a J-beta primer mix was included in a second PCR lasting about 7 to 11 cycles. MiXCR, applied by TCRdb to the 5' RACE reads, yields one record per CDR3 protein. The sample yields about 930,000 distinct CDR3 sequences, just under 30% seen once. The same sample was also used in a study of T cells of mothers and their children.

What was sequenced was blood. The receptor set was obtained from a woman in her thirties or forties in good health.

This sequence joins TRBV5-5 and TRBJ1-2, with D maybe TRBD1 (5 bases). Trimming removed 3 bases from V and 2 bases from J, with 14 bases in between. CDR3 length: 15 residues. CDR1 and CDR2 (germline): SGHKS, YYEKEE (reference sequence). The chain's CDR3 is CASSSLRGENYGYTF. The CDR3 DNA is TGTGCCAGCAGCTCCTTAAGGGGCGAGAACTATGGCTACACCTTC.

The chain links TRBV28 to TRBJ2-7, with D possibly matching TRBD2 (6 bases). The J call is in doubt because the DNA end fits TRBJ2-5 better. Germline values: CDR1 MDHEN, CDR2 SYDVKM. The CDR3 has 17 residues. The CDR3 nucleotides are TGTGCCAGCAGCCCTTATGGCCCCTTCCGGGACTCAGAGACCCAGTACTTC. Protein sequence: CASSPYGPFRDSETQYF.

The table lists this clonotype with many counts. The rearrangement uses TRBV24-1 and TRBJ2-3; 7 bases line up with TRBD1. Trimming took 3 bases from V and 6 from J; bases not matched to a gene: 8. This CDR3 has 15 amino acids. Germline values: CDR1 KGHDR, CDR2 SFDVKD. In DNA form, the CDR3 reads TGTGCCACCAGTGATGGGACAGTTTGGGGGGATACGCAGTATTTT. This sequence encodes CATSDGTVWGDTQYF.

This clonotype was recorded at least ten times. This chain connects TRBV4-2 to TRBJ2-1; TRBD2 matches 13 bases. CDR3 length equals 17 residues. Germline trimming cut 4 bases from V and 5 bases from J; bases unmatched to any gene: 8. Germline V gives CDR1 LGHNA, CDR2 YNFKEQ. The CDR3 DNA is TGTGCCAGCAGCCGCGAACTAGCGGGGGGGCCCAACAATGAGCAGTTCTTC. It yields the protein CASSRELAGGPNNEQFF.

In this sample, this clonotype turned up many times. The J gene is TRBJ2-7, the V gene TRBV7-8, with D hard to call. V lost 1 base, J lost 0 bases, and 13 bases lay in between. CDR1 SGHVS and CDR2 FQNEAQ come from the germline V gene. CDR3 length equals 16 residues. The CDR3 reads CASSLVRSGFSYEQYF. DNA for the CDR3: TGTGCCAGCAGCTTAGTAAGATCCGGGTTCTCCTACGAGCAGTACTTC.

As for this clonotype: This may come from a read error, since a much larger clone is one base off. The J gene is TRBJ2-1, the V gene TRBV25-1, with 10 bases lining up with TRBD2. Losses at the gene ends were 6 bases for V and 10 bases for J; bases not matched to a gene: 9. This CDR3 comprises 14 residues. The germline V gene has CDR1 MGHDK and CDR2 SYGVNS. The CDR3 region has the DNA TGTGCCAGCAGGAGGACTAGCGGTTCCTACGAGCAGTTCTTC. This translates into CASRRTSGSYEQFF.

This clonotype was detected a few times. The V and J genes are TRBV7-8 and TRBJ1-5; D is ambiguous. Germline loops: CDR1 SGHVS, CDR2 FQNEAQ. With 5 bases removed from V and 5 bases from J, the gap between germline ends came to 10 bases. The CDR3 is 13 residues long. CDR3 DNA: TGTGCCAGCAGCCCCAACACTGATCAGCCCCAGCATTTT. It yields the protein CASSPNTDQPQHF. The whole variable domain, remainder taken from reference TRBV7-8 and TRBJ1-5, is GAGVSQSPRYKVAKRGQDVALRCDPISGHVSLFWYQQALGQGPEFLTYFQNEAQLDKSGLPSDRFFAERPEGSVSTLKIQRTQQEDSAVYLCASSPNTDQPQHFGDGTRLSIL.

This clonotype was picked up many times. This chain connects TRBV20-1 to TRBJ2-7; weak D call: TRBD2 (6 bases). CDR3 length: 16 residues. Germline V gene lookup returns CDR1 DFQATT and CDR2 SNEGSKA (reference sequence). The V end lost 0 bases, the J end lost 4 bases, and 19 bases lay between the germline ends. CDR3 in amino acids: CSAREGGRGLLYEQYF. CDR3 DNA: TGCAGTGCTAGAGAAGGTGGAAGGGGACTTCTATACGAGCAGTACTTC.

V and J are TRBV28 and TRBJ1-2, with a weak D call TRBD1 (5 bases). The germline V gene has CDR1 MDHEN and CDR2 SYDVKM. Trimming stripped 1 base from V and 8 bases from J, with 14 bases between. This CDR3 is built from 14 residues. CDR3: CASSLYGGGGGYTF. The CDR3 DNA follows: TGTGCCAGCAGTTTATACGGGGGGGGTGGAGGCTACACCTTC.

There are a few counts of this clonotype. This could be a read error, since a much larger clone is one nucleotide away. The chain has TRBV5-1 and TRBJ2-5; D perhaps matches TRBD1 (6 bases). Germline lookup yields CDR1 SGHRS and CDR2 YFSETQ. This CDR3 is built from 13 residues. CDR3 nucleotides: TGCGCCAGCAGTTTGGACAGTGCGTTTAAGCAGTACTTC. Protein product: CASSLDSAFKQYF.

V and J are TRBV4-2 and TRBJ2-4; the match to TRBD1 covers 10 bases. The J call is doubtful: the DNA matches TRBJ2-7 better. The V gene's germline CDR1 is LGHNA and CDR2 YNFKEQ. This CDR3 comprises 16 residues. The CDR3 protein is CASSQVMDRGGYEQYV. The CDR3 nucleotides are TGTGCCAGCAGCCAAGTCATGGACAGGGGGGGGTACGAGCAGTACGTC.

As regards this clonotype: Being one base from a much bigger clone, this may be a read error. The V gene is TRBV25-1, the J gene TRBJ2-5; D is tentatively TRBD1 or TRBD2 (6 bases each). The end of the DNA fits TRBJ2-7 better, so the J call may be wrong. This CDR3 region has 14 residues. Per germline, CDR1 MGHDK and CDR2 SYGVNS. The CDR3 spells CASSEVGGMYEQYF. In nucleotides, the CDR3 is TGTGCCAGCAGTGAAGTAGGGGGGATGTACGAGCAGTACTTC.

CDR3 in DNA: TGTGCCAGCAGCTTAGGTAGCCTGGGTGAGCAGTTCTTC. Its protein product is CASSLGSLGEQFF. The J gene is TRBJ2-1, the V gene TRBV11-3; D is unresolved. The V end lost 1 base, the J end lost 9 bases, and 10 bases lay between the germline ends. Germline V CDR1 and CDR2: SGHNT, YENEEA. The CDR3 has 13 amino acids.

A few counts support this clonotype. J is TRBJ2-7 and V is TRBV28, with D unclear. The V end was cut by 4 bases, the J end by 1 base, with 20 bases between. Looked up from germline, CDR1 is MDHEN and CDR2 is SYDVKM. CDR3 size: 17 residues. CDR3 nucleotide sequence: TGTGCCAGCAGTTCACCAAATACAAGGCCCCTATCCTACGAGCAGTACTTC. Amino acid sequence: CASSSPNTRPLSYEQYF.

J is TRBJ1-1 and V is TRBV9; 8 bases map to TRBD1. Germline trimming cut 6 bases from V and 0 bases from J; bases unmatched to any gene: 4. This CDR3 spans 14 amino acids. Germline assignment: CDR1 SGDLS and CDR2 YYNGEE. CDR3 nucleotides: TGTGCCAGCACCGTGGGACAGGTGAACACTGAAGCTTTCTTT. This sequence encodes CASTVGQVNTEAFF.